The clone carrying this T cell receptor beta chain was observed a handful of times. A single record per CDR3 protein comes from TCRdb applying MiXCR to the 5' RACE reads. The profile covers fewer than 40,000 distinct CDR3 sequences, with roughly 8.8% appearing a single time and over 2.5% taken by the ten largest. This sample stems from a study of chronic HIV infection and antiretroviral therapy. CDR1 is SGDLS, CDR2 YYNGEE, per germline. This CDR3 has 16 residues. The V end lost 0 bases, the J end lost 6 bases, and 16 bases lay between the germline ends. The chain couples TRBV9 to TRBJ2-1; D possibly corresponds to TRBD1 (5 bases). The material sequenced was peripheral blood. The clonotype was recovered from an adult who had HIV and had not received antiretroviral therapy, or was an uninfected healthy control (not recorded which). Here the CDR3 DNA reads TGTGCCAGCAGCGTAGCTGGCGACAGTTTGGCCAATGAGCAGTTCTTC. This translates into CASSVAGDSLANEQFF.